This T cell receptor (beta chain) was identified during a study of early T cells in non-severe SARS-CoV-2 infection. Study results and caveats: VDJdb matching favored anti-spike CD8 responses, missing private and CD4 specificities.

TCRdb reprocessed the 5' RACE reads with MiXCR, giving one entry per CDR3 protein. The table lists about 60,000 distinct CDR3 sequences, around 8.9% of them singletons. Germline V lookup: CDR1 MDHEN, CDR2 SYDVKM. The junction had 15 bases not matched to a gene; V was cut back by 8 bases and J by 2 bases. This CDR3 comprises 18 residues. This clonotype occurred a few times. Its antigen is unidentified. The gene calls are TRBV28 and TRBJ2-1; 10 positions agree with TRBD1. The source material was whole blood. This TCR was sampled from an adult who was a healthcare worker with PCR-confirmed SARS-CoV-2 infection or an uninfected control (not recorded which). CDR3 nucleotides: TGTGCCAGCTGCCTTCCCTGGGGAGACAGGGGGCCCTACAATGAGCAGTTCTTC. It yields the protein CASCLPWGDRGPYNEQFF.